The source of this TCR beta chain is a study of shared clonotypes between healthy human individuals. Naive CD8 populations comprised CD45RO-negative cells positively selected for CCR7, excluding terminally differentiated effector memory CD45RA+ cells. Notes on this clone: As yet, its antigen is unknown.

CDR1 and CDR2 from the germline V gene are SEHNR and FQNEAQ (reference sequence). V was cut by 5 bases and J by 2 bases, with 13 bases left in between. The CDR3 loop spans 14 amino acids. Findings of the study overall: Sorted-subset sequencing, rarefaction showed, was incomplete despite large depth. Non-shared clonotypes had lower generation probabilities than those shared by all four donors.

Sorted-subset replicate PCR reactions were performed with approximately 0.2 ug DNA, corresponding to roughly 29,000 T cell genomes. TCRdb keeps only in-frame clones here, not all; method: immunoSEQ multiplex PCR. The table has 2 million to 2.5 million clones, approximately 94% seen once; the top ten hold around 1.1%. The receptor was derived from a man between 18 and 29 years old in good health. The specimen was naive CD8+ T cells sorted from blood. The rearrangement uses TRBV7-9 and TRBJ2-7; D not certain. CDR3 sequence (DNA): TGTGCCAGCAGCGTGGTAGGGCCACCCTACGAGCAGTACTTC. It yields the protein CASSVVGPPYEQYF.